This is a list of T cell receptor beta chains from one sample in a study of blood T cell repertoires in COVID-19. Method: immunoSEQ multiplex PCR; TCRdb's copy keeps in-frame clones and lacks some. This table has around 210,000 clones, around 85% appearing once. The sample taken for sequencing was peripheral blood. Receptor source: a woman aged 65 to 85 with acute or convalescent COVID-19. Each CDR3 is given with its conserved first and last residue. A D gene is named only where the DNA matches it firmly. A clone size is listed for some rows: how often the clone was seen (once, few, many), or a class if it is expanded.

d_gene	abundance	v_gene	j_gene	CDR3nt	CDR3aa
NA	NA	TRBV14	TRBJ1-1	TGTGCCAGCAGCCAATCCTTGGCGAACACTGAAGCTTTCTTT	CASSQSLANTEAFF
NA	NA	TRBV9	TRBJ2-4	TGTGCCAGCAGTGTAGCCGGGATCGACCAAAACATTCAGTACTTC	CASSVAGIDQNIQYF
TRBD2	few	TRBV27	TRBJ2-3	TGTGCCAGCAGTTTAAGGGTACTAGCGGGAGTGGGGGGGTCCACAGATACGCAGTATTTT	CASSLRVLAGVGGSTDTQYF
NA	NA	TRBV6-4	TRBJ1-5	TGTGCCAGCAGTGACTCGGGGGGGGATAGGTCAGAACAGCCCCAGCATTTT	CASSDSGGDRSEQPQHF
TRBD1	NA	TRBV4-3	TRBJ1-5	TGCGCCAGCAGCCAAGATAACAGGGGGGTCAATCAGCCCCAGCATTTT	CASSQDNRGVNQPQHF
NA	once	TRBV19	TRBJ1-2	TGTGCCAGTAGTATATCTGTATGGACGGGGACTTCGTCCAACTATGGCTACACCTTC	CASSISVWTGTSSNYGYTF
NA	NA	TRBV7-3	TRBJ1-5	TGTGCCAGCAGCTACGACAGGAATCAGCCCCAGCATTTT	CASSYDRNQPQHF
NA	few	TRBV5-4	TRBJ1-2	TGTGCCAGCGGAGCTTGGCCCCCTGGGACAAACTATGGCTACACCTTC	CASGAWPPGTNYGYTF
NA	NA	TRBV6-5	TRBJ2-1	TGTGCCAGTCAGAGAGGCTCCTACAATGAGCAGTTCTTC	CASQRGSYNEQFF
TRBD2	NA	TRBV29-1	TRBJ2-1	TGCAGCGTTGACGCGGGGGGGTACAATGAGCAGTTCTTC	CSVDAGGYNEQFF
TRBD1	NA	TRBV19	TRBJ1-2	TGTGCCAGTAGTATAGGCCGGACAGGCTCCTATGGCTACACCTTC	CASSIGRTGSYGYTF
TRBD1	NA	TRBV7-2	TRBJ1-3	TGTGCCAGCAGCTTCGACAGGGTTGACACCATATATTTT	CASSFDRVDTIYF
NA	NA	TRBV6-6	TRBJ1-1	TGTGCCAGCAGTTACCACCGGGACACTGAAGCTTTCTTT	CASSYHRDTEAFF
TRBD2	NA	TRBV19	TRBJ2-1	TGTGCCAGTAGTATTCGGCTAGCGGGAGTGATTCGGCCCAATGAGCAGTTCTTC	CASSIRLAGVIRPNEQFF
TRBD1	NA	TRBV5-5	TRBJ2-5	TGTGCCAGCAGCTCCGACAGGGAGGAGACCCAGTACTTC	CASSSDREETQYF
NA	NA	TRBV13	TRBJ1-3	TGTGCCAGCAGCTCCCGGGACTCTCCCCTCTGGCCGGCCATATATTTT	CASSSRDSPLWPAIYF
NA	NA	TRBV6-5	TRBJ1-6	TGTGCCAGCAGTCGCCGGGACACCTCCCATTCACCCCTCCACTTT	CASSRRDTSHSPLHF
TRBD1	NA	TRBV28	TRBJ1-2	TGTGCCAGCATGGAGGGAGGGACAGGGAACTATGGCTACACCTTC	CASMEGGTGNYGYTF
NA	NA	TRBV4-3	TRBJ2-7	TGCGCCAGCAGCCAAGTCGCTAGCGACGACTACGAGCAGTACTTC	CASSQVASDDYEQYF
NA	few	TRBV2	TRBJ1-4	TGTGCCAGCAGTGGCGGGACCCGGGATGAAAAACTGTTTTTT	CASSGGTRDEKLFF
TRBD1	NA	TRBV18	TRBJ1-3	TGTGCCAGCTCACCACTTTCAGGACAGGGGTCAGGAAACACCATATATTTT	CASSPLSGQGSGNTIYF
TRBD1	NA	TRBV4-1	TRBJ2-2	TGCGCCAGCAGCCAAGGGGGACAGGGTGTAAGGACCGGGGAGCTGTTTTTT	CASSQGGQGVRTGELFF
TRBD1	once	TRBV5-1	TRBJ1-5	TGCGCCAGCAGCTTGGGCGACAGGGGCGATCAGCCCCAGCATTTT	CASSLGDRGDQPQHF
NA	NA	TRBV7-9	TRBJ2-6	TGTGCCAGCAGCCCCCCTGGGCGGGATCTAAGCTCTGGGGCCAACGTCCTGACTTTC	CASSPPGRDLSSGANVLTF
TRBD2	NA	TRBV7-2	TRBJ2-1	TGTGCCAGCACCGGGACTAGCGACAGCCTTGAGCAGTTCTTC	CASTGTSDSLEQFF
NA	NA	TRBV7-2	TRBJ2-2	TGTGCCAGCAGCTTTGAGCTGCCGGGCACCGGGGAGCTGTTTTTT	CASSFELPGTGELFF
NA	NA	TRBV11-2	TRBJ2-5	TGTGCCAGCAGCTTATCCTACAGGGTGTGGGAGACCCAGTACTTC	CASSLSYRVWETQYF
NA	NA	TRBV7-2	TRBJ1-1	TGTGCCAGCAGCGCGGGACCGAGAACTGAAGCTTTCTTT	CASSAGPRTEAFF
NA	NA	TRBV13	TRBJ1-3	TGTGCCAGCAGCCTCACGCAGGGTTCTGCAGGAAACACCATATATTTT	CASSLTQGSAGNTIYF
NA	NA	TRBV9	TRBJ2-1	TGTGCCAGCAGCCCCAGGAGGGGCGGGGATAGCTATGAGCAGTTCTTC	CASSPRRGGDSYEQFF
NA	NA	TRBV28	TRBJ1-6	TGTGCCAGCAGTCCTCCGGGCAGGGCTAATTCACCCCTCCACTTT	CASSPPGRANSPLHF
TRBD1	NA	TRBV27	TRBJ1-5	TGTGCCAGCAGGCGGACAGGTTCGCATCAGCCCCAGCATTTT	CASRRTGSHQPQHF
NA	few	TRBV28	TRBJ1-6	TGTGCCAGCAGTCCCGCGGGGGGGAGATCACCCCTCCACTTT	CASSPAGGRSPLHF
NA	NA	TRBV9	TRBJ2-3	TGTGCCAGCAGCGTGGGGGCGGCAATAAATACGCAGTATTTT	CASSVGAAINTQYF
TRBD1	NA	TRBV24-1	TRBJ2-5	TGTGCCACCAGTCCGGGACAGGGGCACCAAGAGACCCAGTACTTC	CATSPGQGHQETQYF
TRBD1	NA	TRBV19	TRBJ2-5	TGTGCCAGTAGTCCTAAGGGCAGACAGGGGGAAGAGACCCAGTACTTC	CASSPKGRQGEETQYF
TRBD2	NA	TRBV7-9	TRBJ2-1	TGTGCCAGCAGCCCTGGACTAGCGGGAAATGATGAGCAGTTCTTC	CASSPGLAGNDEQFF
TRBD1	NA	TRBV5-1	TRBJ2-4	TGCGCCAGCAGCGACAGGGCCCCGGGGTTGGGGGATCAGTACTTC	CASSDRAPGLGDQYF
NA	NA	TRBV4-1	TRBJ1-6	TGCGCCAGCAGCCGTTTACAGTTTTATAATTCACCCCTCCACTTT	CASSRLQFYNSPLHF
NA	NA	TRBV5-1	TRBJ1-5	TGCGCCAGCAGCTTGACGGGGGGTAATCAGCCCCAGCATTTT	CASSLTGGNQPQHF
TRBD1	once	TRBV18	TRBJ2-1	TGTGCCAGCTCACCCGGACAGGGGGCAAGGGAGCAGTTCTTC	CASSPGQGAREQFF
NA	NA	TRBV28	TRBJ2-2	TGTGCCAGCAGGCTCAGGGGGGCCGGGGAGCTGTTTTTT	CASRLRGAGELFF
TRBD1	NA	TRBV5-4	TRBJ1-6	TGTGCCAGCAGCCGAGGGACAGATAGCTCCTATAATTCACCCCTCCACTTT	CASSRGTDSSYNSPLHF
TRBD1	NA	TRBV24-1	TRBJ2-1	TGTGCCACCAGTGATAGCGGGACAGGGCTCTCCTACAATGAGCAGTTCTTC	CATSDSGTGLSYNEQFF
TRBD2	NA	TRBV7-8	TRBJ2-7	TGTGCCAGCAGCTTAGCCGCGGGAGGGCCCTACGAGCAGTACTTC	CASSLAAGGPYEQYF
NA	NA	TRBV10-3	TRBJ1-3	TGTGCCAGCGCCGAGGGCAGAAACACCATATATTTT	CASAEGRNTIYF
TRBD2	NA	TRBV19	TRBJ2-1	TGTGCCAGTACTGGGGCTAGCGGGGGGGCCAATGAGCAGTTCTTC	CASTGASGGANEQFF
TRBD1	NA	TRBV19	TRBJ2-3	TGTGCCAGTAGCGAGACAGGGGGAAAGGTATACACAGATACGCAGTATTTT	CASSETGGKVYTDTQYF
TRBD1	once	TRBV7-2	TRBJ1-4	TGTGCCAGCAGCTTAGTAGGGGACAGGGATGAAAAACTGTTTTTT	CASSLVGDRDEKLFF
TRBD2	NA	TRBV7-6	TRBJ2-5	TGTGCCAGCAGGGGACTAGCGAAAGAGACCCAGTACTTC	CASRGLAKETQYF
TRBD1	NA	TRBV18	TRBJ1-3	TGTGCCAGCTCACTCCTTGGACAGGGGAACTCTGGAAACACCATATATTTT	CASSLLGQGNSGNTIYF
NA	NA	TRBV11-2	TRBJ1-4	TGTGCCAGCGCGAGAACGGGGACTAATGAAAAACTGTTTTTT	CASARTGTNEKLFF
NA	NA	TRBV11-3	TRBJ2-1	TGTGCCAGCAGCTTAGAGGGAGATGAGCAGTTCTTC	CASSLEGDEQFF
NA	NA	TRBV7-2	TRBJ2-3	TGTGCCAGCAGCTCCGGGAATATATTCACAGATACGCAGTATTTT	CASSSGNIFTDTQYF
NA	NA	TRBV29-1	TRBJ1-2	TGCAGCGTTGATCAGGGGTACAATGGCTACACCTTC	CSVDQGYNGYTF
NA	NA	TRBV14	TRBJ2-2	TGTGCCAGCAGCCAAGAACAGAAGCTGTTTTTT	CASSQEQKLFF